This TCR beta chain came from a study of control samples from healthy donors and cancer patients. There are 14 residues in the CDR3. V lost 5 bases to trimming and J lost 8 bases, with 16 bases between them. Germline CDR1 and CDR2: MNHEY and SMNVEV (reference sequence). Measured with immunoSEQ multiplex PCR; TCRdb has only the in-frame clones, and not every one. Counted here are 48,000 or so clones, more than 85% occurring once; the ten biggest clones make up around 24%. Sequencing was done on a sample of PBMCs. The V call is TRBV27, the J call TRBJ2-4; D may match TRBD1 or TRBD2 (5 bases each). The origin of this receptor is a woman aged 45-60 years with head and neck cancer. The DNA for the CDR3 is TGTGCCAGCAGTCCTGGGACGAATAAGGACATTCAGTACTTC. It encodes CASSPGTNKDIQYF.